Sequencing of this TCR beta chain was carried out in a study of T cell changes during pregnancy in multiple sclerosis. Profiled with immunoSEQ multiplex PCR; TCRdb holds only in-frame clones, not every one. This sample has more than 45,000 clones, with over 80% found just once. This sequence originates from a female donor in good health, enrolled as a control in a pregnancy study. Sequencing was performed on CD4+ T cells from peripheral blood mononuclear cells, taken in the second trimester of pregnancy.

The CDR3: CASSNPTAGVSSPLHF. CDR3 in DNA: TGTGCCAGCAGTAACCCGACTGCAGGGGTGAGTTCACCCCTCCACTTT. The rearrangement joins TRBV28 to TRBJ1-6, with a possible D match to TRBD1 (6 bases). In germline, CDR1 is MDHEN, CDR2 SYDVKM. The CDR3 covers 16 residues. With 5 bases removed from V and 9 bases from J, the gap between germline ends came to 20 bases.